Each of the 15 T cell receptor beta chains below was sequenced from the same sample in a study of CD8 T cells in Susac syndrome. Random-hexamer reverse transcription was applied to roughly 0.5 to 1 ug RNA. TCRdb passed the immunoSEQ multiplex PCR reads through MiXCR, listing each CDR3 protein once. The sample has about 190,000 distinct CDR3 sequences, around 93% seen once. Material for sequencing was CD4+ T cells from PBMCs. Receptors were obtained from a human donor in good health.

The rearrangement uses TRBV24-1 and TRBJ1-2; D may be TRBD1 (5 bases). The V and J ends lost 3 bases and 7 bases respectively, with 20 bases between them. The CDR3 runs 16 residues. CDR1 and CDR2 from the germline V gene are KGHDR and SFDVKD. CDR3 residues: CATSDPSVGAAPGYTF. CDR3 DNA: TGTGCCACCAGTGATCCCTCGGTTGGGGCAGCCCCTGGCTACACCTTC.

The chain couples TRBV28 to TRBJ2-3, with TRBD2 matching over 13 bases. Unmatched junction bases numbered 10, after V lost 4 bases and J lost 12 bases. This CDR3 is built from 15 residues. Germline assignment: CDR1 MDHEN and CDR2 SYDVKM. CDR3 loop: CASSSGGTSGAPQYF. CDR3 in DNA: TGTGCCAGCAGTTCAGGGGGGACTAGCGGGGCCCCACAGTATTTT.

This clonotype is a singleton in its sample. The CDR3 nucleotides read TGTGCCAGCAGCAAAGGGACAGGGGGCAAGGTTAGCACAGATACGCAGTATTTT. This translates into CASSKGTGGKVSTDTQYF. The gene calls are TRBV21-1 and TRBJ2-3; the table's TRBD1 call for D was not verified on the DNA. TRBV21-1 is noted as a pseudogene. This CDR3 is 18 amino acids long.

The V call is TRBV6-5, the J call TRBJ1-1; possibly TRBD1 for D (5 bases). Trimming removed 8 bases from V and 11 bases from J, with 21 bases in between. The CDR3 is made up of 13 amino acids. Germline assignment: CDR1 MNHEY and CDR2 SVGAGI. The CDR3 reads CASAVMGLGAAFF. The CDR3, as DNA: TGTGCCAGCGCAGTCATGGGCCTCGGGGCCGCTTTCTTT.

The V and J genes are TRBV29-1 and TRBJ1-1, with D possibly matching TRBD1 (5 bases). V dropped 4 bases and J dropped 5 bases, with 14 bases sitting between them. The CDR3 contains 13 residues. CDR1 is SQVTM, CDR2 ANQGSEA, per germline. The chain's CDR3 is CSVVRGRTTEAFF. The CDR3 DNA reads as TGCAGCGTTGTTCGGGGGAGAACAACTGAAGCTTTCTTT. Filled out from reference TRBV29-1 and TRBJ1-1, the complete variable domain reads SAVISQKPSRDICQRGTSLTIQCQVDSQVTMMFWYRQQPGQSLTLIATANQGSEATYESGFVIDKFPISRPNLTFSTLTVSNMSPEDSSIYLCSVVRGRTTEAFFGQGTRLTVV.

The chain joins TRBV5-1 to TRBJ1-1; tentatively, D is TRBD1 (5 bases). The CDR3 totals 13 residues. V lost 6 bases to trimming and J lost 8 bases, with 17 bases between them. Germline CDR1 is SGHRS and CDR2 is YFSETQ. The DNA of the CDR3 is TGCGCCAGCACCAGAGGGGACCTGGGGGAAGCTTTCTTT. It translates to CASTRGDLGEAFF.

The CDR3 region is CASSRDIYEQYF. CDR3 coding DNA: TGTGCCAGCAGCCGGGATATCTACGAGCAGTACTTC. The chain employs TRBV3-1 and TRBJ2-7; D not certain. Germline values: CDR1 LGHDT, CDR2 YNNKEL (reference sequence). Trimming left V 4 bases short and J 3 bases short, with 7 bases between. This CDR3 has 12 residues.

This chain uses TRBV6-1 with TRBJ2-6; weak D call: TRBD2 (7 bases). Germline lookup yields CDR1 MNHNS and CDR2 SASEGT. V lost 2 bases, J lost 4 bases, and 9 bases lay in between. CDR3 size: 15 residues. CDR3 in DNA: TGTGCCAGCAGTGAACGGGGGGCCGGGGCCAACGTCCTGACTTTC. This sequence encodes CASSERGAGANVLTF.

The genes are TRBV10-3 and TRBJ2-7; D remains unclear. CDR1 is ENHRY and CDR2 is SYGVKD in the germline V gene. The CDR3 is 13 amino acids. The V gene lost 3 bases and the J gene lost 2 bases, with 8 bases spanning the gap. CDR3 DNA sequence: TGTGCCATCAGTGATGGAACCCCCTACGAGCAGTACTTC. Amino acid sequence: CAISDGTPYEQYF.

This chain joins TRBV2 and TRBJ2-3; the match to TRBD2 covers 10 bases. The CDR3 length is 15 residues. Germline CDR1 and CDR2: SNHLY and FYNNEI. The trim removed 11 bases at V and 3 bases at J, leaving 11 bases unmatched. This CDR3 reads CASRILAGETDTQYF. The CDR3 region has the DNA TGTGCCTCTAGGATTCTAGCGGGGGAAACAGATACGCAGTATTTT. The full variable domain, completed using reference TRBV2 and TRBJ2-3, is EPEVTQTPSHQVTQMGQEVILRCVPISNHLYFYWYRQILGQKVEFLVSFYNNEISEKSEIFDDQFSVERPDGSNFTLKIRSTKLEDSAMYFCASRILAGETDTQYFGPGTRLTVL.

This clonotype was recorded once. Here the CDR3 reads CASSSDRVEKLFF. The DNA of the CDR3 is TGCGCCAGCAGCAGCGACAGGGTTGAAAAACTGTTTTTT. This rearrangement joins TRBV5-1 to TRBJ1-4, with 7 bases matching TRBD1. The germline V gene has CDR1 SGHRS and CDR2 YFSETQ. Losses at the gene ends were 4 bases for V and 7 bases for J; bases not matched to a gene: 4. This CDR3 has 13 amino acids.

This clonotype was counted once. The chain employs TRBV7-9 and TRBJ2-5; 7 nucleotides line up with TRBD1. The CDR3 runs 14 residues. V lost 4 bases to trimming and J lost 3 bases; unmatched junction nucleotides: 5. Germline V lookup: CDR1 SEHNR, CDR2 FQNEAQ (reference sequence). The CDR3 DNA follows: TGTGCCAGCAGCTCGGGACAGTATGAAGAGACCCAGTACTTC. Protein: CASSSGQYEETQYF.

The chain combines TRBV24-1 with TRBJ2-4, with 8 bases aligning to TRBD1. V was clipped by 2 bases and J by 0 bases; unmatched bases: 8. The CDR3 has 18 residues. Germline assignment: CDR1 KGHDR and CDR2 SFDVKD. DNA for the CDR3: TGTGCCACCAGTGATTCCGGACAGGGCGTTCTAGCCAAAAACATTCAGTACTTC. Protein: CATSDSGQGVLAKNIQYF.

The chain links TRBV28 to TRBJ2-7; D is perhaps TRBD2 (6 bases). This CDR3 is 13 amino acids long. Germline CDR1 MDHEN, CDR2 SYDVKM. Trimming shortened V by 5 bases and J by 7 bases, and 15 bases separated the two germline ends. The chain's CDR3 is CASSPQGLREQYV. The CDR3 DNA follows: TGTGCCAGCAGTCCCCAGGGACTGAGAGAGCAGTACGTC.

The rearrangement links TRBV4-1 to TRBJ1-2; 8 nucleotides line up with TRBD1. The germline gives CDR1 MGHRA, CDR2 YSYEKL. CDR3 length equals 17 residues. Trimming at V came to 0 bases and at J to 7 bases, leaving 13 bases not matched to a gene. This CDR3 reads CASSQDQSGRGQGGYTF. DNA for the CDR3: TGCGCCAGCAGCCAAGATCAATCGGGCAGGGGGCAAGGTGGCTACACCTTC.